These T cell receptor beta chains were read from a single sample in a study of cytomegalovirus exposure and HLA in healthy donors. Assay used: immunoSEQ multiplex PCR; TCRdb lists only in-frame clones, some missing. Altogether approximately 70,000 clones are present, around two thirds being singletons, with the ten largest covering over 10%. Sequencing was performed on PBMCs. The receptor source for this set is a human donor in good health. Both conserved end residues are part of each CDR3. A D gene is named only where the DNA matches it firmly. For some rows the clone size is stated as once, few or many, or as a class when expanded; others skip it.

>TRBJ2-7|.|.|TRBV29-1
CSVRPQMDRTYEQYF
TGCAGCGTCCGCCCCCAAATGGACAGAACCTACGAGCAGTACTTC
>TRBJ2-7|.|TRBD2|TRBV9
CASSPQGAGGGEQYF
TGTGCCAGCAGCCCCCAGGGTGCGGGGGGTGGCGAGCAGTACTTC
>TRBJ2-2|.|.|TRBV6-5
CAISRGPNTGELFF
TGTGCCATTTCGCGCGGGCCTAACACCGGGGAGCTGTTTTTT
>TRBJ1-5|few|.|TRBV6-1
CASSLGQTSNQPQHF
TGTGCCAGCAGCTTAGGACAGACTAGCAATCAGCCCCAGCATTTT
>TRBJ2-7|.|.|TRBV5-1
CASSPGGPFEQYF
TGCGCCAGCAGCCCTGGTGGTCCTTTCGAGCAGTACTTC
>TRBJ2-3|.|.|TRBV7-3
CASSLVGSGTDTQYF
TGTGCCAGCAGCTTAGTCGGGAGCGGGACAGATACGCAGTATTTT
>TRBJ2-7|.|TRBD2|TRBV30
CAWTSGGYEQYF
TGTGCCTGGACCTCCGGGGGGTACGAGCAGTACTTC
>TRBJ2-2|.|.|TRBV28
CASTFRTGELFF
TGTGCCAGCACTTTCAGAACCGGGGAGCTGTTTTTT
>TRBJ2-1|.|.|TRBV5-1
CASSLDSGRDEQFF
TGCGCCAGCAGCTTGGATTCGGGTCGCGATGAGCAGTTCTTC
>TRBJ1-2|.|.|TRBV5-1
CASSPEVDGYTF
TGCGCCAGCAGCCCCGAGGTAGATGGCTACACCTTC
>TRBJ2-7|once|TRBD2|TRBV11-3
CASSLTSGNSYEQYF
TGTGCCAGCAGCCTGACTAGCGGGAACTCCTACGAGCAGTACTTC
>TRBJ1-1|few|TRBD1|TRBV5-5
CASGRQGETEAFF
TGTGCCAGCGGAAGACAGGGAGAAACTGAAGCTTTCTTT
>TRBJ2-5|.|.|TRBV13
CASSPGDNQETQYF
TGTGCCAGCAGCCCCGGGGACAACCAAGAGACCCAGTACTTC
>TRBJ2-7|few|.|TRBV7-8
CASSLRMSETPYEQYF
TGTGCCAGCAGCCTACGTATGAGCGAAACCCCCTACGAGCAGTACTTC
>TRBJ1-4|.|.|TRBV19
CASRGRANEKLFF
TGTGCCAGTAGGGGGCGAGCTAATGAAAAACTGTTTTTT
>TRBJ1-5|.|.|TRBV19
CATSPRGGGQPQHF
TGTGCCACCTCCCCTCGGGGGGGCGGACAGCCCCAGCATTTT
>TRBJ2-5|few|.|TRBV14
CASSQDRRAAQETQYF
TGTGCCAGCAGCCAAGACCGACGAGCGGCTCAAGAGACCCAGTACTTC
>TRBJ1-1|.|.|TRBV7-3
CASSSGQNTEAFF
TGTGCCAGCAGCTCGGGACAGAACACTGAAGCTTTCTTT
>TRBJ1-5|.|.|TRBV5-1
CASSLDGLNQPQHF
TGCGCCAGCAGCCTTGACGGACTGAATCAGCCCCAGCATTTT
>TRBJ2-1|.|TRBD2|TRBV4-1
CASSLSTSGRAREQFF
TGCGCCAGCAGCCTATCGACTAGCGGGAGGGCGCGGGAGCAGTTCTTC
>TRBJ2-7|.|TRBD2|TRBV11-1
CASSLSSGDSWEQYF
TGTGCCAGCAGCTTGAGTAGCGGGGACTCCTGGGAGCAGTACTTC
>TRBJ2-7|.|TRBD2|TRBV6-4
CASSNRIAGGVYEQYF
TGTGCCAGCAGTAACCGAATAGCGGGAGGCGTTTACGAGCAGTACTTC
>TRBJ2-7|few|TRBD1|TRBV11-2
CASSFHRQGLSGEQYF
TGTGCCAGCAGCTTCCACAGACAGGGGCTGTCGGGTGAGCAGTACTTC
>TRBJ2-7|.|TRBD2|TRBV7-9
CASSFPGTSGRGEQYF
TGTGCCAGCAGCTTCCCGGGGACTAGCGGGAGAGGCGAGCAGTACTTC
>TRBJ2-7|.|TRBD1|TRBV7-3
CASSLGTGDLEQYF
TGTGCCAGCAGCCTCGGGACAGGGGATCTCGAGCAGTACTTC
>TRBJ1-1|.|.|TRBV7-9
CASSLTGANTEAFF
TGTGCCAGCAGCTTGACAGGCGCGAACACTGAAGCTTTCTTT
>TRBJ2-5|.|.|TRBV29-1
CSLGSQETQYF
TGCAGCCTAGGCAGCCAAGAGACCCAGTACTTC
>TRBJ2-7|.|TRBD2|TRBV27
CASSTRPGGRGSYEQYF
TGTGCCAGCAGTACCCGCCCCGGCGGGAGAGGGTCCTACGAGCAGTACTTC
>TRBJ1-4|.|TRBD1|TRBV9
CASSAGDRGSNEKLFF
TGTGCCAGCAGCGCTGGAGACAGGGGAAGTAATGAAAAACTGTTTTTT
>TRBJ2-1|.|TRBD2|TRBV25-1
CASNAWGGTYNEQFF
TGTGCCAGCAATGCGTGGGGGGGTACCTACAATGAGCAGTTCTTC
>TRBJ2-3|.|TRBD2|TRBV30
CAWTGGVQADTQYF
TGTGCCTGGACCGGGGGGGTCCAGGCAGATACGCAGTATTTT
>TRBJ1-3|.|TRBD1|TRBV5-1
CASSLDRADGNTIYF
TGCGCCAGCAGCTTAGACAGGGCCGATGGAAACACCATATATTTT
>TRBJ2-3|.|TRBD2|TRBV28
CASSSRLAGTDTQYF
TGTGCCAGCAGTTCCCGACTAGCGGGCACAGATACGCAGTATTTT
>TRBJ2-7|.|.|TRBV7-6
CASSLETESYEQYF
TGTGCCAGCAGCTTAGAAACTGAGTCCTACGAGCAGTACTTC
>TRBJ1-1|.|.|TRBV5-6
CASSLVQPENTEAFF
TGTGCCAGCAGCTTGGTACAGCCTGAAAACACTGAAGCTTTCTTT
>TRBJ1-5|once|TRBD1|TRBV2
CASSRGQINQPQHF
TGTGCCAGCAGTAGGGGACAGATAAATCAGCCCCAGCATTTT
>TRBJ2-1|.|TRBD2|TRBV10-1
CASSESSGRANEQFF
TGCGCCAGCAGTGAGTCAAGCGGGAGGGCCAATGAGCAGTTCTTC
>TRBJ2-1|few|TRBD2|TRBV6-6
CASSYGLAGGGYEQFF
TGTGCCAGCAGTTATGGGCTAGCGGGAGGTGGGTATGAGCAGTTCTTC
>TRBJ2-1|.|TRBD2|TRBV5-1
CASSLPGGQNEQFF
TGCGCCAGCAGCTTGCCGGGAGGGCAAAATGAGCAGTTCTTC
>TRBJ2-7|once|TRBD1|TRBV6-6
CASSTRTGTYEQYF
TGTGCCAGCAGCACCCGGACAGGAACCTACGAGCAGTACTTC
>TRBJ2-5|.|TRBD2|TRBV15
CATSARGGGETQYF
TGTGCCACCAGCGCGAGGGGCGGGGGAGAGACCCAGTACTTC
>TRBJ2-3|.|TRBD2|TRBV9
CASSVREGTGDTQYF
TGTGCCAGCAGCGTCAGGGAGGGGACGGGAGATACGCAGTATTTT
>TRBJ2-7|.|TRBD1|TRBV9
CASSDGTGGYEQYF
TGTGCCAGCAGCGACGGGACAGGGGGCTACGAGCAGTACTTC
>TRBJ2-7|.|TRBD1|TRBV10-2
CASYGTGSSYEQYF
TGCGCCAGCTACGGGACAGGGAGCTCCTACGAGCAGTACTTC
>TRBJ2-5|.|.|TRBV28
CAAADRSTETQYF
TGTGCCGCCGCGGATAGGAGCACGGAGACCCAGTACTTC